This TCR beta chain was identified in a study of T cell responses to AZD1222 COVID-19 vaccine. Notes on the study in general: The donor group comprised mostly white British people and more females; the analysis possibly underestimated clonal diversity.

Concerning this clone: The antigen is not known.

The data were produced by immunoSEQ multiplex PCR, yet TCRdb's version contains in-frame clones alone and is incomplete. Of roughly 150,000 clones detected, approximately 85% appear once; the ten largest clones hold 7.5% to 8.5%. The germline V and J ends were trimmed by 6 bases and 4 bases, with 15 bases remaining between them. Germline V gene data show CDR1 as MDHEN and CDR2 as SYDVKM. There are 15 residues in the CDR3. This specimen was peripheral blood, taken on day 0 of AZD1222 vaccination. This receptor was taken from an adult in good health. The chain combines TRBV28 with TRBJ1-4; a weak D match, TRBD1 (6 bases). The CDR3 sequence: CASSPGGTVNEKLFF. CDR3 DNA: TGTGCCAGCAGCCCTGGGGGCACCGTTAATGAAAAACTGTTTTTT.